Sequencing of this T cell receptor (beta chain) was carried out in a study of cytomegalovirus exposure and HLA in healthy donors. Whole-study results and caveats: Relative to the approximately 700-donor mean, N-insertions were reportedly fewer in an Asian-associated ancestry cluster in a later analysis. Reports indicated that the classifier achieved high specificity and sensitivity in diagnosing cytomegalovirus status.

Both 60 Vbeta primers and 13 Jbeta primers went into the PCR. Per the authors' pipeline: A follow-up analysis tallied about 80 million unique TCR beta chains, roughly 11 million shared. Assay: immunoSEQ multiplex PCR; the TCRdb copy retains only in-frame clones and omits some. V and J calls and clone size are copied from that table; D and trimming were computed from the DNA. The sample includes 50,000 or so clones, 45% to 70% of them seen just once. V gave up 4 bases and J gave up 8 bases; unmatched junction bases: 5. The CDR3 loop spans 13 amino acids. Germline V gives CDR1 SNHLY, CDR2 FYNNEI. In its sample, this clone was seen many times. Antigen: not known.

What was sequenced was PBMCs. The genes are TRBV2 and TRBJ1-2, with 9 positions matching TRBD1. This TCR came from a human donor in good health. CDR3 coding DNA: TGTGCCAGCAGTGGACAGGGGGGAGGAGGCTACACCTTC. Translated, it gives CASSGQGGGGYTF.